Each of the 3 T cell receptor beta chains below was sequenced from the same sample in a study of cytomegalovirus exposure and HLA in healthy donors. PCR used 60 Vbeta primers and 13 Jbeta primers. The method was immunoSEQ multiplex PCR; TCRdb's version includes in-frame clones alone and lacks a portion of them. The sample holds 200,000 or so clones, roughly 84% seen once. The material sequenced was PBMCs. Source of these receptors: a boy aged 5-17 years in good health and CMV-seronegative.

The CDR3 sequence: CASSLVTARNTEAFF. The DNA of the CDR3 is TGTGCCAGCAGCTTAGTTACGGCTAGGAACACTGAAGCTTTCTTT. This chain links TRBV7-2 with TRBJ1-1; D is ambiguous. The germline V and J ends were trimmed by 1 base and 1 base, with 10 bases remaining between them. The CDR3 runs to 15 residues. In germline, CDR1 is SGHTA, CDR2 FQGNSA.

This sequence joins TRBV19 and TRBJ1-5; a possible D gene is TRBD1 (6 bases). The length of the CDR3 is 16 residues. With 5 bases removed from V and 5 bases from J, the gap between germline ends came to 19 bases. From germline, CDR1 is LNHDA and CDR2 SQIVND (reference sequence). The CDR3: CASSVGVTGPDQPQHF. The CDR3 coding sequence is TGTGCCAGTAGTGTGGGAGTGACAGGACCAGATCAGCCCCAGCATTTT.

V gene TRBV4-3 combines with J gene TRBJ1-3; D is possibly TRBD1 (6 bases). CDR3 size: 16 residues. V lost 4 bases and J lost 0, with 13 bases in between. Per the germline V gene, CDR1 is LGHNA and CDR2 is YSLEER. This chain's CDR3 is CASSLRTVGSGNTIYF. The CDR3 bases are TGCGCCAGCAGCCTCCGGACAGTCGGCTCTGGAAACACCATATATTTT.